The rows below give T cell receptor beta chains drawn from one sample of a study of early T cells in non-severe SARS-CoV-2 infection. TCRdb called the 5' RACE reads again in MiXCR, with one record for every CDR3 protein. The table shows roughly 24,000 distinct CDR3 sequences, with under 6% occurring only once. The sequencing sample was made of whole blood. Receptor source: an adult who was a healthcare worker with PCR-confirmed SARS-CoV-2 infection or an uninfected control (not recorded which). CDR3s include the opening cysteine and the closing phenylalanine or tryptophan. Each record gives: D gene, clone size, V gene, J gene, CDR3 DNA, CDR3 protein. A D gene is named only where the DNA matches it firmly. The size of a clone is reported for some rows only, either as once, few or many, or as a class for expanded clones.

>NA|many|TRBV21-1|TRBJ2-7
TGTGCCAGCAGCAATCACCGCGAGCAGTACTTC
CASSNHREQYF
>NA|NA|TRBV2|TRBJ2-3
TGTGCCAGCAGTGAACTGGGGGCGGTCGGCACAGATACGCAGTATTTT
CASSELGAVGTDTQYF
>NA|many|TRBV7-9|TRBJ1-1
TGTGCCAGCAGCTTCACGCTATCGAACACTGAAGTTTTCTTT
CASSFTLSNTEVFF
>TRBD2|few|TRBV20-1|TRBJ2-1
TGCAGTGCTAGATACGGCGGGGGGCTGAATGAGCAGTTCTTC
CSARYGGGLNEQFF
>TRBD1|NA|TRBV7-2|TRBJ1-4
TGTGCCAGCAGCGCCGGGACAGGGTCCCCCCAGGGTGAAAAACTGTTTTTT
CASSAGTGSPQGEKLFF
>TRBD2|many|TRBV24-1|TRBJ2-1
TGTGCCACCAGTGATTTGCGTAGTAGCGGGGGGCTACAGAATGAGCAGTTCTTC
CATSDLRSSGGLQNEQFF
>TRBD2|few|TRBV20-1|TRBJ2-7
TGCAGTGCTAGAGATCCGTCTAGCGGGGGGGCATCTAGGGAGCAGTACTTC
CSARDPSSGGASREQYF
>NA|many|TRBV20-1|TRBJ2-2
TGCAGTGCCCGACGACAGGCCAACACCGGGGAGCTGTTTTTT
CSARRQANTGELFF
>NA|NA|TRBV20-1|TRBJ2-3
TGCAGTGCGCTAGATGGAGAGTTCGATACGCAGTATTTT
CSALDGEFDTQYF
>NA|many|TRBV3-2|TRBJ2-2
TGTGCCAGCAGCCTCCAGGAGGGGGGTAACACCGGGGAGCTGTTTTTT
CASSLQEGGNTGELFF
>NA|many|TRBV6-4|TRBJ1-1
TGTGCCAGCAGTGACTCTGCGAGGAGGGAAAGCACTGAAGCTTTCTTT
CASSDSARRESTEAFF
>NA|many|TRBV11-2|TRBJ2-2
TGTGCCAGCAGCCCGGGTAGGACCGGGGAGCTGTTTTTT
CASSPGRTGELFF
>TRBD1|many|TRBV7-2|TRBJ2-3
TGTGCCAGCAGCCGGGACAGGGGAGATACGCAGTATTTT
CASSRDRGDTQYF
>NA|many|TRBV3-1|TRBJ2-2
TGTGCCAGCAGCCACCAGAACGGGGAGCTGTTTTTT
CASSHQNGELFF
>NA|many|TRBV10-3|TRBJ1-1
TGTGCCATCAGTGATGAAAGAACAGGGAACACTGAAGCTTTCTTT
CAISDERTGNTEAFF
>NA|many|TRBV9|TRBJ2-7
TGTGCCAGCAGCGTAACACCCCTCTACGAGCAGTACTTC
CASSVTPLYEQYF
>TRBD1|many|TRBV20-1|TRBJ2-7
TGCAGTGCTAGAGATTGGGGGACAGCTTCCTACGAGCAGTACTTC
CSARDWGTASYEQYF
>NA|few|TRBV20-1|TRBJ2-5
TGCAGTGCACACCTCCCAGGGGTAGAGACCCAGTACTTC
CSAHLPGVETQYF
>TRBD1|few|TRBV11-2|TRBJ2-7
TGTGCCAGCAGCATAAGGACAGGAGCCTCCTACGAGCAGTACTTC
CASSIRTGASYEQYF
>TRBD2|many|TRBV6-6|TRBJ2-1
TGTGCCAGCATCAATCCGGGACTAGCGGGAAGGGGTGAGCAGTTCTTC
CASINPGLAGRGEQFF
>NA|many|TRBV2|TRBJ2-1
TGTGCCAGCAGCGAATACCCAGGCAGGGCAGGGTTCTTC
CASSEYPGRAGFF
>NA|many|TRBV7-9|TRBJ1-1
TGTGCCAGCAGCTTGGCCGTGGGTTCGGGTTTGAACACTGAAGCTTTCTTT
CASSLAVGSGLNTEAFF
>NA|few|TRBV20-1|TRBJ2-5
TGCAGTGCTAGAGATCCCTCGGTGGAGACCCAGTACTTC
CSARDPSVETQYF
>TRBD1|many|TRBV28|TRBJ2-6
TGTGCCAGCAGTGGTGACAGGGTAACCAACGTCCTGACTTTC
CASSGDRVTNVLTF
>NA|many|TRBV20-1|TRBJ2-5
TGCAGTGCTACGACAAAAGAGACCCAGTACTTC
CSATTKETQYF
>TRBD1|many|TRBV6-6|TRBJ1-5
TGTGCCAGCTCAAGCCTCGGGACAGTGGGTCAGCCCCAGCATTTT
CASSSLGTVGQPQHF
>NA|NA|TRBV15|TRBJ2-1
TGTGCCACCAGCAGAGAAACAGGCCTTTTAACTGGTGAGCAGTTCTTC
CATSRETGLLTGEQFF
>NA|many|TRBV7-2|TRBJ2-3
TGTGCCAGCAGCTTAGCCCAGAGCACAGATACGCAGTATTTT
CASSLAQSTDTQYF
>NA|NA|TRBV30|TRBJ1-2
TGTGCCTGGACCCTTGACAGTAACTATGGCTACACCTTC
CAWTLDSNYGYTF
>TRBD1|NA|TRBV10-3|TRBJ1-1
TGTGCCACCACAGGGGACCCAGGTCAGTTGGACACTGAAGCTTTCTTT
CATTGDPGQLDTEAFF
>NA|many|TRBV20-1|TRBJ2-2
TGCAGTGCTAGATCCCCTCGGACAGTTTGGGCCGGGGAGCTGTTTTTT
CSARSPRTVWAGELFF
>TRBD1|few|TRBV24-1|TRBJ2-1
TGTGCCACCAGTGACGGACCGGGACAGGGTTCCTACAATGAGCAGTTCTTC
CATSDGPGQGSYNEQFF
>TRBD1|many|TRBV7-9|TRBJ1-2
TGTGCCAGCAGCCCCGGGGGACAGGGGCGCGGCTATGGCTACACCTTC
CASSPGGQGRGYGYTF
>TRBD1|many|TRBV5-1|TRBJ2-7
TGCGCCAGCAGCTTCGGACAGGGACGGTATAACGAGCAGTACTTC
CASSFGQGRYNEQYF
>TRBD2|NA|TRBV5-1|TRBJ2-2
TGCGCCAGCCAGCTACTAGCGGGGGTTACCACCGGGGAGCTGTTTTTT
CASQLLAGVTTGELFF
>NA|many|TRBV5-1|TRBJ2-3
TGCGCCAGCAGCCCCTCGGCAGGATCCACAGATACGCAGTATTTT
CASSPSAGSTDTQYF
>NA|few|TRBV6-6|TRBJ1-3
TGTGCCAGCAGCTCTACAGGGTTAAACACCATATATTTT
CASSSTGLNTIYF
>TRBD1|many|TRBV19|TRBJ1-5
TGTGCCAGTAGTGGGGACAGTTTTTCCGCTAGCGGCAATCAGCCCCAGCATTTT
CASSGDSFSASGNQPQHF
>TRBD2|many|TRBV7-6|TRBJ2-3
TGTGCCAGCAGCTCAACGGGGGGTACGAGCCACACAGATACGCAGTATTTT
CASSSTGGTSHTDTQYF
>NA|many|TRBV7-6|TRBJ2-3
TGTGCCAGCAGCTTACAAGCTGGGGGTGCAGATACGCAGTATTTT
CASSLQAGGADTQYF
>NA|medium-sized|TRBV5-1|TRBJ2-7
TGCGCCAGCAGCTTGACCACGAGCTCCTACGAGCAGTACTTC
CASSLTTSSYEQYF
>NA|many|TRBV7-6|TRBJ1-1
TGTGCCAGCAGCTCTCTCCTCGGGGGGAACACTGAAGCTTTCTTT
CASSSLLGGNTEAFF
>NA|many|TRBV7-2|TRBJ2-7
TGTGCCAGCAGCTACTACGAGCAGTACTTC
CASSYYEQYF
>NA|many|TRBV10-2|TRBJ2-5
TGCGCCAGCAGTAGTGGGGAGACCCAGTACTTC
CASSSGETQYF
>NA|NA|TRBV9|TRBJ1-3
TGTGCCAGCAGCGTAGAGGCAGGGCGAAACACCATATATTTT
CASSVEAGRNTIYF
>NA|many|TRBV28|TRBJ1-5
TGTGCCAGCAGTTTACCCCGGACAGTTCGAGATCAGCCCCAGCATTTT
CASSLPRTVRDQPQHF
>NA|medium-sized|TRBV7-2|TRBJ1-1
TGTGCCAGCAGCTTACTGGCAGGTGGCACTGAAGCTTTCTTT
CASSLLAGGTEAFF
>NA|many|TRBV24-1|TRBJ2-2
TGTGCCACCAGTGATTCTGACATCTACACCGGGGAGCTGTTTTTT
CATSDSDIYTGELFF
>TRBD2|few|TRBV19|TRBJ2-1
TGTGCCAGTAGTGGCGAAATAGCGGGGGGGCCGTTCGATGAGCAGTTCTTC
CASSGEIAGGPFDEQFF
>NA|many|TRBV6-2/TRBV6-3|TRBJ2-3
TGTGCCAGCAGCAGGAATGCCGGGGCCACAGATACGCAGTATTTT
CASSRNAGATDTQYF